These 18 T cell receptor beta chains were sequenced from one sample in a study of early T cells in non-severe SARS-CoV-2 infection. TCRdb re-called the 5' RACE reads through MiXCR, storing one row per CDR3 protein. The table lists fewer than 85,000 distinct CDR3 sequences, about 17% of them singletons. Sequencing used whole blood. Receptors were obtained from an adult who was a healthcare worker with PCR-confirmed SARS-CoV-2 infection or an uninfected control (not recorded which).

This clonotype showed up just a few times. The J gene is TRBJ2-1, the V gene TRBV20-1; no firm D call. CDR1 and CDR2 from the germline V gene are DFQATT and SNEGSKA (reference sequence). V was cut by 0 bases and J by 2 bases, with 11 bases left in between. The CDR3 contains 15 residues. The CDR3 here is CSARDLHAAYNEQFF. Written as DNA, the CDR3 is TGCAGTGCTAGAGACCTGCATGCCGCCTACAATGAGCAGTTCTTC.

This chain uses TRBV18 with TRBJ2-1; D not resolved. Between the trimmed V and J ends, which lost 3 bases and 10 bases, there was a span of 13 bases. The CDR3 is 13 amino acids. From germline, CDR1 is KGHSH and CDR2 LQKENI. The CDR3 spells CASSPTISWEQFF. CDR3 sequence (DNA): TGTGCCAGCTCACCCACCATATCTTGGGAGCAGTTCTTC.

In nucleotides, the CDR3 is TGTGCCAGCAGTGAAGAAGGGACCTCCTACAATGAGCAGTTCTTC. Amino acids: CASSEEGTSYNEQFF. The J gene is TRBJ2-1, the V gene TRBV2, with D perhaps assigned TRBD1 or TRBD2 (5 bases each). Germline V gene sequence: CDR1 SNHLY, CDR2 FYNNEI. Trimming stripped 1 base from V and 0 bases from J, with 7 bases between. CDR3 length equals 15 residues.

The V gene is TRBV27, the J gene TRBJ1-1, with D perhaps TRBD1 (5 bases). The CDR3 consists of 15 residues. Trimming stripped 10 bases from V and 4 bases from J, with 22 bases between. Looked up from germline, CDR1 is MNHEY and CDR2 is SMNVEV (reference sequence). The CDR3 sequence: CATRLGGGAGTEAFF. The CDR3 coding sequence is TGTGCCACCCGCCTTGGGGGAGGGGCTGGCACTGAAGCTTTCTTT.

The chain is built from TRBV20-1 and TRBJ1-1, with a tentative D call TRBD1 (6 bases). Trimming removed 0 bases at V and 4 bases at J, with 21 bases between. The CDR3 is 17 residues long. The germline V gene has CDR1 DFQATT and CDR2 SNEGSKA (reference sequence). The CDR3 sequence: CSARDRGDPVVFTEAFF. CDR3 bases: TGCAGTGCTAGAGATAGGGGGGACCCAGTCGTGTTCACTGAAGCTTTCTTT.

V gene TRBV10-3 combines with J gene TRBJ1-3, with D unresolved. The germline V and J ends were trimmed by 0 bases and 1 base, with 13 bases remaining between them. Per the germline V gene, CDR1 is ENHRY and CDR2 is SYGVKD. CDR3 length: 17 amino acids. CDR3: CAISESPTRLSGNTIYF. The DNA for the CDR3 is TGTGCCATCAGTGAGTCGCCGACTAGGTTATCTGGAAACACCATATATTTT.

This clonotype appeared a few times. This chain links TRBV3-1 with TRBJ2-1; 8 positions match TRBD2. The V segment lost 0 bases and the J segment 3 bases; nucleotides outside the gene matches: 1. Germline assignment: CDR1 LGHDT and CDR2 YNNKEL (reference sequence). The length of the CDR3 is 15 residues. As DNA, the CDR3 is TGTGCCAGCAGCCAAGACGGGACTAGCTACAATGAGCAGTTCTTC. This encodes CASSQDGTSYNEQFF.

The CDR3 loop reads CASYTWGVRGPGNTIYF. The CDR3 DNA sequence: TGTGCCAGTTACACTTGGGGTGTCCGGGGACCTGGAAACACCATATATTTT. The chain uses TRBV19 and TRBJ1-3, with D perhaps TRBD1 (5 bases). V was pared by 8 bases and J by 2 bases, with 22 bases between. The CDR3 runs to 17 residues. CDR1 LNHDA and CDR2 SQIVND come from the germline V gene (reference sequence).

The chain has TRBV3-1 and TRBJ2-7, with D possibly called TRBD1 or TRBD2 (5 bases each). V lost 3 bases to trimming and J lost 3 bases, with 6 bases between them. CDR1 LGHDT and CDR2 YNNKEL come from the germline V gene (reference sequence). CDR3 length equals 12 residues. The DNA for the CDR3 is TGTGCCAGCAGCCAGAGGGGCTACGAGCAGTACTTC. Protein product: CASSQRGYEQYF.

This sequence joins TRBV29-1 and TRBJ2-1, with 8 bases aligning to TRBD1. The J call may be incorrect, as the DNA end agrees better with TRBJ2-7. Germline V gene data show CDR1 as SQVTM and CDR2 as ANQGSEA. This CDR3 contains 13 residues. CDR3 DNA sequence: TGCAGCGTTCAGGGGGCAGTTTTAAATGAGCAGTACTTC. Translated: CSVQGAVLNEQYF.

This clonotype was counted only a few times. This chain uses TRBV9 with TRBJ2-2; TRBD2 matches 9 bases. Germline V CDR1 and CDR2: SGDLS, YYNGEE. The CDR3 loop spans 16 amino acids. The V gene end was trimmed by 10 bases and the J gene end by 5 bases; junction bases not matched to a gene: 15. CDR3 region: CASHPVAGAMTGELFF. The CDR3 DNA reads TGTGCCTCCCACCCCGTAGCGGGAGCAATGACCGGGGAGCTGTTTTTT.

This clonotype was observed a single time. The V call is TRBV6-2 or TRBV6-3, the J call TRBJ2-6; D remains ambiguous. Germline V gene lookup returns CDR1 MNHEY and CDR2 SVGEGT. This CDR3 contains 18 residues. V was shortened by 1 base and J by 2 bases, with 15 bases between the two germline ends. The CDR3 DNA reads as TGTGCCAGCAGTTACTTCCGGGCCCCCTCGACTGGGGCCAACGTCCTGACTTTC. As protein: CASSYFRAPSTGANVLTF.

Only a few counts were recorded for this clonotype. This rearrangement joins TRBV29-1 to TRBJ1-2; 9 bases map to TRBD1. From germline, CDR1 is SQVTM and CDR2 ANQGSEA. Unmatched junction bases numbered 10, after V lost 7 bases and J lost 7 bases. This CDR3 has 13 residues. Here the CDR3 DNA reads TGCAGCGCCCAACAGGGGGCGGGTTTTGGCTACACCTTC. This encodes CSAQQGAGFGYTF.

The chain employs TRBV7-3 and TRBJ2-7, with 10 nucleotides matching TRBD2. Germline V gene lookup returns CDR1 SGHTA and CDR2 FQGTGA. The V and J ends lost 5 bases and 5 bases, in that order; junction bases with no gene match: 6. CDR3 size: 14 residues. The CDR3 here is CASSPSGGNHEQYF. CDR3 nucleotide sequence: TGTGCCAGCAGCCCTAGCGGGGGAAACCACGAGCAGTACTTC.

The chain uses TRBV6-5 and TRBJ2-1; the match to TRBD2 covers 10 bases. The CDR3 has 17 amino acids. Germline V lookup: CDR1 MNHEY, CDR2 SVGAGI. The J segment lost 1 base and the V segment lost 7 bases, leaving 10 bases of the junction unmatched. CDR3 nucleotide sequence: TGTGCCAGCAAGCCGGCCACTAGCGGGAAGTCCTACAATGAGCAGTTCTTC. Protein sequence: CASKPATSGKSYNEQFF.

This sequence joins TRBV18 and TRBJ2-3; 13 bases are shared with TRBD2. After removal of 3 bases from V and 5 bases from J, the junction contained 14 bases not matched to a gene. Germline loops: CDR1 KGHSH, CDR2 LQKENI. The CDR3 spans 19 residues. The CDR3 nucleotides read TGTGCCAGCTCACCCAAGCCCGGGACTAGCGGGACCGGGGGAGATACGCAGTATTTT. Residues: CASSPKPGTSGTGGDTQYF.

This clonotype has a handful of counts. The V gene is TRBV6-5, the J gene TRBJ1-1, with 9 bases identical to TRBD1. J lost 6 bases, V lost 7 bases, and 6 bases had no gene match. Germline CDR1 is MNHEY and CDR2 is SVGAGI. The CDR3 consists of 13 residues. The CDR3 region is CASNINRGPEAFF. CDR3 DNA sequence: TGTGCCAGCAACATAAACAGGGGGCCTGAAGCTTTCTTT.

This clonotype came up a few times. The chain employs TRBV28 and TRBJ2-5, with 9 positions matching TRBD1. Trimming removed 5 bases from V and 8 bases from J; junction bases left unmatched: 12. This CDR3 has 15 residues. CDR1 is MDHEN and CDR2 is SYDVKM in the germline V gene. CDR3 amino acids: CASSDPGQGFRTQYF. The CDR3 nucleotides read TGTGCCAGCAGTGATCCGGGACAGGGTTTTAGAACCCAGTACTTC.